This T cell receptor beta chain came from a study of blood T cell repertoires in COVID-19. Study in general: The origin of the acute and convalescent COVID-19 samples was the United States, Italy and Spain.

Produced via immunoSEQ multiplex PCR; TCRdb's table is partial and in-frame only. The sample lists about 120,000 clones, around 81% seen once, with around 4.1% in the top ten. Losses at the gene ends were 4 bases for V and 6 bases for J; bases not matched to a gene: 4. The CDR3 has 13 residues. Germline V lookup: CDR1 LGHDT, CDR2 YNNKEL (reference sequence). This clone was counted between two and nine times. The specimen sequenced was peripheral blood. This TCR came from a woman aged 45-65 years with acute or convalescent COVID-19. The genes are TRBV3-1 (or the pseudogene TRBV3-2) and TRBJ1-2; 8 nucleotides match TRBD1. The CDR3 reads CASSPSGGDGYTF. The CDR3 bases are TGTGCCAGCAGCCCTTCAGGGGGCGATGGCTACACCTTC.